This T cell receptor (beta chain) was sequenced for a study of cytomegalovirus exposure and HLA in healthy donors. The primer mix had 60 Vbeta and 13 Jbeta primers. The repertoire was sequenced with immunoSEQ multiplex PCR; TCRdb's copy has only in-frame clones and lacks some. The sample shows about 160,000 clones, roughly 80% of them seen only once. This CDR3 is built from 16 residues. The ends lost 3 bases at V and 2 bases at J; junction bases unmatched: 6. Per germline, CDR1 SGHRS and CDR2 YFSETQ. Sequencing input: PBMCs. V gene TRBV5-1 combines with J gene TRBJ2-3; 10 bases fit TRBD2. The sequence came from a man aged 40-49 years in good health and CMV-seronegative. The CDR3 is CASSWTSGGVTDTQYF. Here the CDR3 DNA reads TGCGCCAGCAGCTGGACCAGCGGGGGGGTCACAGATACGCAGTATTTT.